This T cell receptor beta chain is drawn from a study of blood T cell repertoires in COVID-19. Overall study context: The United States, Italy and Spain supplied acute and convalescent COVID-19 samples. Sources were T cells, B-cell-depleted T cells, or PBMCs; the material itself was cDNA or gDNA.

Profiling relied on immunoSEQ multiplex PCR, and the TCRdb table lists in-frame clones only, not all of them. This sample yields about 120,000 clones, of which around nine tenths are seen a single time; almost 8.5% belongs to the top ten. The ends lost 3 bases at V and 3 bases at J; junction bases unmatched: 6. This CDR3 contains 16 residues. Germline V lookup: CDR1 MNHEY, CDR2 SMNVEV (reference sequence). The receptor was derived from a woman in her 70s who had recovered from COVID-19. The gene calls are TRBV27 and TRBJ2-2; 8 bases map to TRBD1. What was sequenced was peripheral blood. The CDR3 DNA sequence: TGTGCCAGCAGTTTTACTACAGGGGGGTACACCGGGGAGCTGTTTTTT. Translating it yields CASSFTTGGYTGELFF.